What follows describes a single T cell receptor (beta chain). Its cognate antigen is unknown. The sample originates from a study of T cell repertoires in aging, cancer and after chemotherapy. The wider study: Six age groups, ranging from 30 or younger to 70 or older, included the donors. Paired samples before and after chemotherapy came from glioblastoma patients receiving temozolomide-based therapy. Whole-study results and caveats: These repertoire data do not allow conclusions about immunological memory after chemotherapy. Untreated cancer patients had significantly lower blood TCR diversity than age-matched healthy donors.

A mixed TRB-A/B primer pool amplified rearranged TRB by multiplex touch-down PCR. TCRdb passed the multiplex PCR reads through MiXCR, listing each CDR3 protein once. The sample yields 390 or so distinct CDR3 sequences, roughly 87% seen once. Trimming stripped 8 bases from V and 6 bases from J, with 17 bases between. The CDR3 extends over 13 amino acids. Germline CDR1 MNHEY, CDR2 SVGAGI. The template was genomic DNA from peripheral blood, not RNA. Material for sequencing was blood. The sequence was obtained from a human donor with a solid tumor. The chain is built from TRBV6-5 and TRBJ2-7; D possibly uses TRBD1 or TRBD2 (5 bases each). The CDR3 DNA sequence: TGTGCCAGCTCCCCGGGACCGATCAGCGAGCAGTACTTC. Translated, it gives CASSPGPISEQYF.